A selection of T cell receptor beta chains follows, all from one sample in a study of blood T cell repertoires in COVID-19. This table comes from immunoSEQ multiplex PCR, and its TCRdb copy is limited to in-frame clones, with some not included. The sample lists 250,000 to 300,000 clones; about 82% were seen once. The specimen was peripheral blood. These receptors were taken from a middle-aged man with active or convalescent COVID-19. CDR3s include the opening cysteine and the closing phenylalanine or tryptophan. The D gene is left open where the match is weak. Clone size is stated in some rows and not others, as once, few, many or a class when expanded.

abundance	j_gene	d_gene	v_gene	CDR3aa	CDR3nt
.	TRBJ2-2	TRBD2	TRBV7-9	CASSPLAGVRTGELFF	TGTGCCAGCAGCCCACTAGCGGGAGTTCGCACCGGGGAGCTGTTTTTT
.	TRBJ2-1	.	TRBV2	CASSESSVYNEQFF	TGTGCCAGCAGTGAATCCTCCGTTTACAATGAGCAGTTCTTC
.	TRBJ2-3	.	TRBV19	CASSIGAGWTDTQYF	TGTGCCAGTAGTATTGGGGCGGGATGGACAGATACGCAGTATTTT
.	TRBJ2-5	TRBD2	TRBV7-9	CASSLVLAGGQETQYF	TGTGCCAGCAGCTTGGTTCTAGCGGGAGGCCAAGAGACCCAGTACTTC
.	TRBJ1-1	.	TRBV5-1	CASSLGRLSTEAFF	TGCGCCAGCAGCTTGGGGAGGCTGAGCACTGAAGCTTTCTTT
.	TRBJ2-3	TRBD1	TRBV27	CASRRGQGAGTDTQYF	TGTGCCAGCCGAAGGGGACAGGGGGCTGGCACAGATACGCAGTATTTT
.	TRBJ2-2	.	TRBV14	CASSQLGGGGGELFF	TGTGCCAGCAGCCAATTAGGCGGCGGAGGAGGGGAGCTGTTTTTT
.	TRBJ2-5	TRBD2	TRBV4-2	CASSQDWVGGETQYF	TGTGCCAGCAGCCAAGATTGGGTCGGGGGGGAGACCCAGTACTTC
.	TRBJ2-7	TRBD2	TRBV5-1	CASSSGGTSEYEQYF	TGCGCCAGCAGCTCGGGGGGGACTTCGGAATACGAGCAGTACTTC
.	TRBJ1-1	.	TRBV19	CASSLQGNTEAFF	TGTGCCAGTAGTCTACAGGGGAACACTGAAGCTTTCTTT
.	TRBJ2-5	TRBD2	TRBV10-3	CAIGRGGETQYF	TGTGCCATCGGTAGGGGAGGGGAGACCCAGTACTTC
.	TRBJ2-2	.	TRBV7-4	CASSFGQPGELFF	TGTGCCAGCAGCTTTGGGCAGCCCGGGGAGCTGTTTTTT
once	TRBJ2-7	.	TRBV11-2	CASSSLVMGRPYEQYF	TGTGCCAGCAGCTCGCTTGTAATGGGGAGACCCTACGAGCAGTACTTC
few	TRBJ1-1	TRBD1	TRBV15	CATSRDQQGAFF	TGTGCCACCAGCAGAGATCAACAGGGGGCTTTCTTT
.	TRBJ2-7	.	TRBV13	CASSSIRAWTDPWVRGQYF	TGTGCCAGCAGCTCCATTCGGGCTTGGACAGATCCCTGGGTACGAGGGCAGTACTTC
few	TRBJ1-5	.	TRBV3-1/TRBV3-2	CASSHGGGSSGGAQHF	TGTGCCAGCAGCCACGGTGGCGGATCCAGCGGGGGGGCCCAGCATTTT
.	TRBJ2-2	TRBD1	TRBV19	CASRDRGTTGELFF	TGTGCCAGTAGGGACAGGGGTACCACCGGGGAGCTGTTTTTT
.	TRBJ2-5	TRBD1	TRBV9	CASSLRQGVGETQYF	TGTGCCAGCAGCCTACGACAGGGAGTAGGGGAGACCCAGTACTTC
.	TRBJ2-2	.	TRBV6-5	CATRARGGTGELFF	TGTGCCACCAGGGCCCGAGGGGGCACCGGGGAGCTGTTTTTT
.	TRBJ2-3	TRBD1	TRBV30	CAWSNQRGLRDTQYF	TGTGCCTGGAGTAACCAAAGGGGGCTGAGGGATACGCAGTATTTT
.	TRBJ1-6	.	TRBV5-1	CASSLGRERNYNSPLHF	TGCGCCAGCAGCTTGGGCAGGGAAAGAAACTATAATTCACCCCTCCACTTT
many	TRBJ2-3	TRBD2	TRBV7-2	CASSFLRDPGGVDTQYF	TGTGCCAGCAGCTTTCTCCGGGATCCGGGAGGGGTAGATACGCAGTATTTT
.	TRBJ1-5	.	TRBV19	CASSIGAVDQPQHF	TGTGCCAGTAGTATCGGAGCAGTAGACCAGCCCCAGCATTTT
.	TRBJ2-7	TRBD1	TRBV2	CASRVPGQGTSSYEQYF	TGTGCCAGCAGGGTCCCGGGACAGGGAACGAGCTCCTACGAGCAGTACTTC
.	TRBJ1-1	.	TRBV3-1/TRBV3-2	CASSIQGYNTEAFF	TGTGCCAGCAGCATACAGGGCTACAACACTGAAGCTTTCTTT
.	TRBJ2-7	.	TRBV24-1	CATEPTGDSGEQYF	TGTGCCACCGAGCCAACAGGGGACTCTGGCGAGCAGTACTTC
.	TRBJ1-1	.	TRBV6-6	CASRTRTVLNTEAFF	TGTGCCAGCAGGACTCGGACAGTCTTGAACACTGAAGCTTTCTTT
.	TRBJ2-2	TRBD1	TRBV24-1	CATSDAMQGETGELFF	TGTGCCACCAGTGATGCTATGCAGGGGGAGACCGGGGAGCTGTTTTTT
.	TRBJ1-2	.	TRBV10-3	CAISVGGIDNYGYTF	TGTGCCATCAGTGTGGGAGGGATCGATAACTATGGCTACACCTTC
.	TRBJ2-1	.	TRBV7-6	CASSPGLRMFF	TGTGCCAGCAGCCCCGGACTAAGGATGTTCTTC
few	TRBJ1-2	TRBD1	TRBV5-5	CASSQDRGNYGYTF	TGTGCCAGCAGCCAGGACAGGGGCAACTATGGCTACACCTTC
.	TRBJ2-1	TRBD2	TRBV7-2	CASSKAGLTNNEQFF	TGTGCCAGCAGCAAAGCGGGACTAACGAACAATGAGCAGTTCTTC
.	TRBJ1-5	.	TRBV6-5	CASSPQGRSNQPQHF	TGTGCCAGCAGTCCACAGGGAAGGAGCAATCAGCCCCAGCATTTT
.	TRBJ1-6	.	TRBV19	CASSIPQGLRWNSPLHF	TGTGCCAGTAGTATACCCCAGGGGCTTCGGTGGAATTCACCCCTCCACTTT
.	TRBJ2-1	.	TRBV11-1	CASSLGLTNEQFF	TGTGCCAGCAGCCTGGGACTCACGAATGAGCAGTTCTTC
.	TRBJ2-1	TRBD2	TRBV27	CASSLSGEGWAEQFF	TGTGCCAGCAGTTTATCGGGGGAGGGGTGGGCTGAGCAGTTCTTC
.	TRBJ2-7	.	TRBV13	CASSLGTGSEQYF	TGTGCCAGCAGCTTGGGCACAGGGTCCGAGCAGTACTTC
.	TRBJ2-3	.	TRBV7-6	CASSRADAHRTDTQYF	TGTGCCAGCAGCCGAGCGGACGCACATAGGACAGATACGCAGTATTTT
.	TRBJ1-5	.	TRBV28	CASSFGRFTGNQPQHF	TGTGCCAGCAGTTTTGGTCGGTTCACAGGAAATCAGCCCCAGCATTTT
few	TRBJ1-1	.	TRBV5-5	CASRPLYEGEAFF	TGTGCCAGCAGACCCCTTTATGAGGGTGAAGCTTTCTTT
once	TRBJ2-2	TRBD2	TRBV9	CASGAGRLNTGELFF	TGTGCCAGCGGAGCGGGGAGGCTGAACACCGGGGAGCTGTTTTTT